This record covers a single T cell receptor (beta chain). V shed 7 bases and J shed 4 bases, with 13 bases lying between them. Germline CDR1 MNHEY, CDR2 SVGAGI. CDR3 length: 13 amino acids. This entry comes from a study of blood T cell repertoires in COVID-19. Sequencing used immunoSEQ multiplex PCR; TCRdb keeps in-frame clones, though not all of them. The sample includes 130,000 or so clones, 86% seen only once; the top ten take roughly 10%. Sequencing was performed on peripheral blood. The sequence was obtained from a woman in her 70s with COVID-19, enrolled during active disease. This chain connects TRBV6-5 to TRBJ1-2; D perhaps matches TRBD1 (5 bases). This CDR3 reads CASKRQFRYGYTF. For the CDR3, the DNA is TGTGCCAGCAAAAGACAGTTTCGCTATGGCTACACCTTC.